The 27 T cell receptor beta chains below come from one sample, sequenced in a study of blood T cell repertoires in COVID-19. The assay was immunoSEQ multiplex PCR, and TCRdb's table has in-frame clones only and misses some. Of 250,000 or so clones detected, 90% appear once; the ten largest clones hold approximately 2.1%. Sample: peripheral blood. Receptors originate from an older woman with COVID-19, enrolled during active disease.

This rearrangement joins TRBV7-2 to TRBJ2-7, with 11 positions matching TRBD2. V shed 1 base, J shed 9 bases, and the junction held 14 bases outside the gene matches. Per germline, CDR1 SGHTA and CDR2 FQGNSA. This CDR3 has 17 amino acids. This CDR3 is CASSLDVLAGGLWWQYF. CDR3 nucleotides: TGTGCCAGCAGCTTAGATGTTCTAGCGGGGGGCCTCTGGTGGCAGTACTTC.

This sequence joins TRBV19 and TRBJ1-2; D is unresolved. The CDR3 has 15 residues. The V end lost 1 base, the J end lost 0 bases, and 9 bases lay between the germline ends. Germline CDR1 and CDR2: LNHDA and SQIVND (reference sequence). The CDR3, as DNA: TGTGCCAGTAGTATAGGGCCCCCAGCTAACTATGGCTACACCTTC. It translates to CASSIGPPANYGYTF.

The rearrangement uses TRBV18 and TRBJ2-1, with 8 bases aligning to TRBD2. Trimming at V came to 4 bases and at J to 3 bases, leaving 8 bases not matched to a gene. The germline V gene encodes CDR1 KGHSH and CDR2 LQKENI. The CDR3 totals 16 residues. This chain's CDR3 is CASSLIRGGHYNEQFF. The CDR3 DNA is TGTGCCAGCTCACTAATCCGGGGGGGCCACTACAATGAGCAGTTCTTC.

The chain has TRBV30 and TRBJ1-2; TRBD1 agrees at 8 bases. The CDR3 length is 14 residues. Germline V gene data show CDR1 as GTSNPN and CDR2 as SVGIG (reference sequence). V was clipped by 7 bases and J by 7 bases; unmatched bases: 14. The chain's CDR3 is CASDRAGGAPGYTF. The CDR3 DNA reads TGTGCCTCGGATAGGGCAGGGGGCGCCCCTGGCTACACCTTC. Looking up the rest from reference TRBV30 and TRBJ1-2 gives the full variable domain: SQTIHQWPATLVQPVGSPLSLECTVEGTSNPNLYWYRQAAGRGLQLLFYSVGIGQISSEVPQNLSASRPQDRQFILSSKKLLLSDSGFYLCASDRAGGAPGYTFGSGTRLTVV.

This sequence joins TRBV19 and TRBJ1-2; 7 bases fit TRBD1. The germline V gene has CDR1 LNHDA and CDR2 SQIVND (reference sequence). V was pared by 7 bases and J by 8 bases, with 13 bases of the junction left unmatched. The length of the CDR3 is 14 residues. The CDR3, as DNA: TGTGCCAGTACCCCGACAGGGCGTCTAACGGGCTACACCTTC. Its translation is CASTPTGRLTGYTF.

Written as DNA, the CDR3 is TGTGCCAGCAGCCAGTCGGCGGGACTAGCTGGGGAGCAGTACTTC. Translated, it gives CASSQSAGLAGEQYF. This chain uses TRBV4-2 with TRBJ2-7; TRBD2 aligns across 9 bases. This CDR3 has 15 residues. Unmatched junction bases numbered 10, after V lost 3 bases and J lost 7 bases. The germline CDR1 and CDR2 sequences are LGHNA and YNFKEQ.

V gene TRBV4-1 combines with J gene TRBJ1-2; D may be TRBD1 (6 bases). The CDR3 sequence is 16 residues long. Germline-derived CDR1 and CDR2 are MGHRA and YSYEKL. Trimming removed 4 bases at V and 7 bases at J, with 22 bases between. The CDR3 is CASSRGGARSSGGYTF. In nucleotides, the CDR3 is TGCGCCAGCAGCCGCGGGGGGGCCCGCAGTTCGGGTGGCTACACCTTC.

The chain uses TRBV11-2 and TRBJ2-7; weak D call: TRBD2 (6 bases). CDR3 length equals 15 residues. The V gene's germline CDR1 is SGHAT and CDR2 FQNNGV. The V end was cut by 1 base, the J end by 3 bases, with 13 bases between. Here the CDR3 reads CASSLVTEEGYEQYF. The CDR3, as DNA: TGTGCCAGCAGCTTAGTGACAGAGGAGGGCTACGAGCAGTACTTC.

This clone was detected once. This chain connects TRBV6-5 to TRBJ2-7, with a possible D match to TRBD2 (6 bases). CDR3 size: 14 residues. Germline V lookup: CDR1 MNHEY, CDR2 SVGAGI. V dropped 6 bases and J dropped 2 bases, with 14 bases sitting between them. The CDR3 region has the DNA TGTGCCAGCAGCAAGCGGGTAACCCCCTACGAGCAGTACTTC. Translated: CASSKRVTPYEQYF.

The gene calls are TRBV2 and TRBJ1-2; possible D gene TRBD1, 5 bases. This CDR3 region has 10 residues. Trimming cost V 11 bases and J 8 bases, with 12 bases left between them. The germline gives CDR1 SNHLY, CDR2 FYNNEI. Here the CDR3 DNA reads TGTGCCGGGTGGGGCAACGGCTACACCTTC. Amino acids: CAGWGNGYTF. Supplemented by reference TRBV2 and TRBJ1-2, the full variable domain reads EPEVTQTPSHQVTQMGQEVILRCVPISNHLYFYWYRQILGQKVEFLVSFYNNEISEKSEIFDDQFSVERPDGSNFTLKIRSTKLEDSAMYFCAGWGNGYTFGSGTRLTVV.

The V call is TRBV5-1, the J call TRBJ2-2; TRBD2 matches at 10 bases. The junction had 10 bases not matched to a gene; V was cut back by 7 bases and J by 4 bases. The CDR3 length is 16 residues. Germline CDR1 is SGHRS and CDR2 is YFSETQ. CDR3 in DNA: TGCGCCAGCGGGGGACTAGCGCGAATCGGCACCGGGGAGCTGTTTTTT. This gives the protein CASGGLARIGTGELFF.

The CDR3 coding sequence is TGCAGTGCTAGTGAGGCCCGGGGGGACACTGAAGCTTTCTTT. Protein: CSASEARGDTEAFF. This chain uses TRBV20-1 with TRBJ1-1, with D perhaps TRBD1 (5 bases). The CDR3 spans 14 residues. Germline V gene data show CDR1 as DFQATT and CDR2 as SNEGSKA (reference sequence). With 3 bases removed from V and 3 bases from J, the gap between germline ends came to 14 bases.

The rearrangement uses TRBV24-1 and TRBJ2-5; 8 nucleotides agree with TRBD1. CDR1 is KGHDR and CDR2 is SFDVKD in the germline V gene. The junction had 7 bases not matched to a gene; V was cut back by 5 bases and J by 3 bases. This CDR3 has 15 residues. CDR3 in DNA: TGTGCCACCAGTGCTAGTGGACAGGGCAAAGAGACCCAGTACTTC. Its protein product is CATSASGQGKETQYF.

This chain uses TRBV9 with TRBJ1-1; D unresolved. Deletions cut 0 bases from V and 0 bases from J, with 9 bases between. Germline V gene data show CDR1 as SGDLS and CDR2 as YYNGEE. The CDR3 covers 15 residues. CDR3 coding DNA: TGTGCCAGCAGCGTAGGGTCCAGGTTGAACACTGAAGCTTTCTTT. It yields the protein CASSVGSRLNTEAFF.

The chain links TRBV7-3 to TRBJ1-2; perhaps TRBD1 as D (5 bases). Germline CDR1 reads SGHTA; CDR2 reads FQGTGA. The V end was cut by 2 bases, the J end by 2 bases, with 9 bases between. The CDR3 has 14 residues. The DNA for the CDR3 is TGTGCCAGCAGCTTACTTCCAGGGAACTATGGCTACACCTTC. The encoded protein is CASSLLPGNYGYTF.

The rearrangement links TRBV5-4 to TRBJ1-4, with 7 bases aligning to TRBD1. Germline values: CDR1 SGHNT, CDR2 YYREEE (reference sequence). This CDR3 contains 15 residues. V shed 0 bases and J 5 bases; nucleotides not matched to a gene: 4. The CDR3 loop is CASSLAGGRNEKLFF. Written as DNA, the CDR3 is TGTGCCAGCAGCTTGGCAGGGGGGAGAAATGAAAAACTGTTTTTT.

This clone has just one count. This chain connects TRBV19 to TRBJ2-3; 9 positions agree with TRBD1. The ends lost 10 bases at V and 0 bases at J; junction bases unmatched: 8. This CDR3 has 15 residues. CDR1 is LNHDA and CDR2 is SQIVND in the germline V gene (reference sequence). CDR3: CATDRGSASTDTQYF. CDR3 DNA sequence: TGTGCCACCGACAGGGGGTCGGCTAGCACAGATACGCAGTATTTT. Variable domain in full (rest from reference TRBV19 and TRBJ2-3): DGGITQSPKYLFRKEGQNVTLSCEQNLNHDAMYWYRQDPGQGLRLIYYSQIVNDFQKGDIAEGYSVSREKKESFPLTVTSAQKNPTAFYLCATDRGSASTDTQYFGPGTRLTVL.

This chain connects TRBV28 to TRBJ2-5; D ambiguous. The V end was cut by 5 bases, the J end by 3 bases, with 10 bases between. This CDR3 is built from 13 residues. CDR1 is MDHEN, CDR2 SYDVKM, per germline. The CDR3 protein is CASSPAREETQYF. CDR3 in DNA: TGTGCCAGCAGTCCCGCACGGGAAGAGACCCAGTACTTC.

This rearrangement joins TRBV12-3 or TRBV12-4 to TRBJ1-2; no definite D call. With 6 bases removed from V and 0 bases from J, the gap between germline ends came to 8 bases. This CDR3 spans 13 amino acids. For the CDR3, the DNA is TGTGCCAGCAGCCGGTTGGCTAACTATGGCTACACCTTC. Its protein product is CASSRLANYGYTF.

CDR3 protein: CASSYSSVGQQFF. CDR3 DNA sequence: TGTGCCAGCAGTTACTCGAGCGTGGGTCAGCAGTTCTTC. The chain employs TRBV6-2 or TRBV6-3 and TRBJ2-1; D remains ambiguous. This CDR3 spans 13 amino acids. Germline CDR1 MNHEY, CDR2 SVGEGT. Trimming pared 0 bases from V and 11 bases from J, leaving 11 bases between.

The chain recombines TRBV18 with TRBJ2-7, with 9 bases aligning to TRBD2. CDR1 and CDR2 (germline): KGHSH, LQKENI. The CDR3 contains 15 residues. Trimming removed 4 bases from V and 0 bases from J; junction bases left unmatched: 4. For the CDR3, the DNA is TGTGCCAGCTCACGTAGCGGGGGTATCTCCTACGAGCAGTACTTC. Translated: CASSRSGGISYEQYF.

This chain links TRBV18 with TRBJ2-1; no definite D call. CDR3 size: 13 residues. V was clipped by 2 bases and J by 8 bases, with 10 bases between them. Germline V CDR1 and CDR2: KGHSH, LQKENI. The CDR3 spells CASSPGSFHEQFF. DNA of the CDR3: TGTGCCAGCTCACCAGGCAGTTTCCATGAGCAGTTCTTC. The variable domain in full, with the rest retrieved from reference TRBV18 and TRBJ2-1, is NAGVMQNPRHLVRRRGQEARLRCSPMKGHSHVYWYRQLPEEGLKFMVYLQKENIIDESGMPKERFSAEFPKEGPSILRIQQVVRGDSAAYFCASSPGSFHEQFFGPGTRLTVL.

J is TRBJ1-1 and V is TRBV3-1 (or the pseudogene TRBV3-2), with D uncertain. CDR3 length: 14 residues. Trimming left V 1 base short and J 5 bases short, with 11 bases between. CDR1 is LGHDT and CDR2 is YNNKEL in the germline V gene (reference sequence). For the CDR3, the DNA is TGTGCCAGCAGCCAAGCTCCACCGGTAACTGAAGCTTTCTTT. This sequence encodes CASSQAPPVTEAFF.

The chain is built from TRBV6-5 and TRBJ1-1; D not resolved. CDR1 MNHEY and CDR2 SVGAGI come from the germline V gene. The CDR3 spans 13 residues. V was trimmed by 5 bases and J by 1 base, leaving 8 bases between them. Here the CDR3 DNA reads TGTGCCAGCAGTCTCAGGCAGAACACTGAAGCTTTCTTT. It yields the protein CASSLRQNTEAFF.

The chain links TRBV19 to TRBJ1-1; D perhaps matches TRBD1 (5 bases). Trimming cost V 10 bases and J 5 bases, with 14 bases left between them. There are 12 residues in the CDR3. CDR1 LNHDA and CDR2 SQIVND come from the germline V gene (reference sequence). In DNA form, the CDR3 reads TGTGCCACAGGGCCAAGCGGGACTGAAGCTTTCTTT. Amino acid sequence: CATGPSGTEAFF.

V gene TRBV5-6 combines with J gene TRBJ2-7; 7 nucleotides match TRBD1. The CDR3 loop spans 16 amino acids. Per the germline V gene, CDR1 is SGHDT and CDR2 is YYEEEE. V dropped 1 base and J dropped 3; count of bases not matched to a gene: 10. CDR3 bases: TGTGCCAGCAGCTTGCCCGAGGACAGGCGAGACTACGAGCAGTACTTC. The encoded protein is CASSLPEDRRDYEQYF.

The chain couples TRBV7-9 to TRBJ1-1; D is unresolved. The CDR3 contains 13 residues. V shed 4 bases and J shed 1 base, with 7 bases lying between them. In germline, CDR1 is SEHNR, CDR2 FQNEAQ (reference sequence). CDR3 nucleotides: TGTGCCAGCAGCTGGTCCGGGAACACTGAAGCTTTCTTT. This encodes CASSWSGNTEAFF.